The 7 T cell receptor beta chains below all came from one sample that was sequenced in a study of blood T cell repertoires in COVID-19. Repertoires were generated with immunoSEQ multiplex PCR, while TCRdb's copy carries only in-frame clones and drops some. This table has 240,000 or so clones, 86% appearing once. The source material was PBMCs or T cells enriched from blood (not recorded which). The receptors originated from a woman aged 50 to 65 who had recovered from COVID-19.

This clone was seen only once. This CDR3 reads CASSLAGQGAREQFF. As DNA, the CDR3 is TGCGCCAGCAGCCTCGCGGGACAGGGGGCTCGTGAGCAGTTCTTC. The chain links TRBV4-1 to TRBJ2-1; 12 bases fit TRBD1. CDR1 is MGHRA, CDR2 YSYEKL, per germline. Trimming removed 4 bases from V and 9 bases from J; junction bases left unmatched: 7. The CDR3 sequence is 15 residues long.

This clone was seen only once. The J gene is TRBJ2-5, the V gene TRBV5-6; D might be TRBD2 (6 bases). Germline values: CDR1 SGHDT, CDR2 YYEEEE. Between the trimmed V and J ends, which lost 2 bases and 3 bases, there was a span of 11 bases. The CDR3 covers 14 residues. The DNA of the CDR3 is TGTGCCAGCAGCTTTAGCGGCGGGGAAGAGACCCAGTACTTC. Amino acids: CASSFSGGEETQYF.

This clone was found a few times. V usage is TRBV10-3 and J usage is TRBJ1-2; the match to TRBD1 covers 7 bases. Germline V gives CDR1 ENHRY, CDR2 SYGVKD. J lost 8 bases, V lost 0 bases, and 6 bases had no gene match. The CDR3 contains 14 residues. CDR3 nucleotide sequence: TGTGCCATCAGTGAGTCGACAGGGCTAGGGGGCTACACCTTC. Protein product: CAISESTGLGGYTF.

The CDR3 DNA is TGTGCCAGCAGCCCCCCGGGTTATAACTATGGCTACACCTTC. It specifies CASSPPGYNYGYTF. The chain has TRBV4-2 and TRBJ1-2; the D is unclear. The CDR3 extends over 14 amino acids. Trimming left V 4 bases short and J 1 base short, with 10 bases between. Per the germline V gene, CDR1 is LGHNA and CDR2 is YNFKEQ.

This chain uses TRBV28 with TRBJ2-2; D ambiguous. From germline, CDR1 is MDHEN and CDR2 SYDVKM. This CDR3 contains 14 residues. With 2 bases removed from V and 2 bases from J, the gap between germline ends came to 6 bases. The CDR3 protein is CASSLPVNTGELFF. CDR3 nucleotides: TGTGCCAGCAGTTTACCGGTTAACACCGGGGAGCTGTTTTTT.

The chain combines TRBV3-1 (or the pseudogene TRBV3-2) with TRBJ2-3, with 8 bases that match TRBD2. V trimming: 3 bases; J trimming: 3 bases; junction bases outside the gene matches: 2. The CDR3 sequence is 14 residues long. The germline V gene encodes CDR1 LGHDT and CDR2 YNNKEL (reference sequence). The CDR3 sequence: CASSHGGGTDTQYF. The DNA for the CDR3 is TGTGCCAGCAGCCACGGGGGGGGGACAGATACGCAGTATTTT.

The chain has TRBV19 and TRBJ1-5; no reliable D call. V dropped 0 bases and J dropped 0 bases, with 18 bases sitting between them. This CDR3 has 19 residues. The germline V gene encodes CDR1 LNHDA and CDR2 SQIVND (reference sequence). The CDR3 sequence: CASSIDSPWVPFSNQPQHF. The CDR3 DNA sequence: TGTGCCAGTAGTATAGATAGCCCGTGGGTGCCCTTTAGCAATCAGCCCCAGCATTTT.